The 24 T cell receptor beta chains in this list originate from one sample, sequenced in a study of shared clonotypes between healthy human individuals. This table comes from immunoSEQ multiplex PCR, and its TCRdb copy is limited to in-frame clones, with some not included. The data show about 2 million clones, 85% to 95% seen once. Sequenced material: naive CD4+ T cells sorted from blood. Subset: CD45RA+ positively selected. The receptors were sampled from a man between 18 and 35 years old in good health.

The chain combines TRBV10-2 with TRBJ2-7, with 8 bases lining up with TRBD2. Germline V CDR1 and CDR2: WSHSY, SAAADI. Trimming at V came to 4 bases and at J to 6 bases, leaving 20 bases not matched to a gene. The CDR3 length is 18 residues. The chain's CDR3 is CASSALVGAGGSHPEQYF. The CDR3, as DNA: TGCGCCAGCAGTGCTTTAGTTGGTGCGGGGGGTTCTCATCCCGAGCAGTACTTC.

This clone has ten or more counts. Other DNA variants within this sample encode the same CDR3. The chain has TRBV7-9 and TRBJ2-7; 7 bases fit TRBD1. This CDR3 spans 14 amino acids. V gave up 3 bases and J gave up 4 bases; unmatched junction bases: 6. Germline values: CDR1 SEHNR, CDR2 FQNEAQ (reference sequence). Here the CDR3 reads CASSFRDRSYEQYF. The CDR3 DNA is TGTGCCAGCAGCTTCCGGGACAGATCTTACGAGCAGTACTTC. Based on the CDR3 plus reference TRBV7-9 and TRBJ2-7, the full variable domain is DTGVSQNPRHKITKRGQNVTFRCDPISEHNRLYWYRQTLGQGPEFLTYFQNEAQLEKSRLLSDRFSAERPKGSFSTLEIQRTEQGDSAMYLCASSFRDRSYEQYFGPGTRLTVT.

The chain couples TRBV7-8 to TRBJ2-3, with D unclear. V was cut by 2 bases and J by 2 bases, with 5 bases left in between. Germline V CDR1 and CDR2: SGHVS, FQNEAQ. CDR3 length: 13 amino acids. The chain's CDR3 is CASSLTATDTQYF. The CDR3, as DNA: TGTGCCAGCAGCTTAACAGCCACAGATACGCAGTATTTT.

Written as DNA, the CDR3 is TGTGCCAGCAGCTTGGATTCGAGGACCGCCGGGGAGCTGTTTTTT. This gives the protein CASSLDSRTAGELFF. This chain joins TRBV5-6 and TRBJ2-2; D not certain. Germline V gives CDR1 SGHDT, CDR2 YYEEEE. The CDR3 runs to 15 residues. Trimming cost V 0 bases and J 6 bases, with 12 bases left between them. The whole variable domain, remainder taken from reference TRBV5-6 and TRBJ2-2, is DAGVTQSPTHLIKTRGQQVTLRCSPKSGHDTVSWYQQALGQGPQFIFQYYEEEERQRGNFPDRFSGHQFPNYSSELNVNALLLGDSALYLCASSLDSRTAGELFFGEGSRLTVL.

V gene TRBV28 combines with J gene TRBJ1-1; weak D call: TRBD1 (6 bases). Trimming removed 6 bases at V and 4 bases at J, with 15 bases between. CDR3 length: 14 amino acids. CDR1 is MDHEN and CDR2 is SYDVKM in the germline V gene. CDR3 protein: CASSLQGVSTEAFF. Written as DNA, the CDR3 is TGTGCCAGCAGCCTACAGGGTGTGTCCACTGAAGCTTTCTTT.

The chain has TRBV2 and TRBJ2-5; D is uncertain. In germline, CDR1 is SNHLY, CDR2 FYNNEI. Between the trimmed V and J ends, which lost 4 bases and 1 base, there was a span of 10 bases. The CDR3 runs to 14 residues. The CDR3 DNA follows: TGTGCCAGCAGTGCGGGCCCCACCCAAGAGACCCAGTACTTC. As protein: CASSAGPTQETQYF.

This chain joins TRBV7-3 and TRBJ2-2, with TRBD2 identical over 10 bases. The V segment lost 5 bases and the J segment 2 bases; nucleotides outside the gene matches: 14. CDR3 size: 19 residues. CDR1 and CDR2 (germline): SGHTA, FQGTGA. The CDR3 coding sequence is TGTGCCAGCAGCCCGTTCGTAGCGGGGGGACAGAAAAACACCGGGGAGCTGTTTTTT. This encodes CASSPFVAGGQKNTGELFF.

The rearrangement uses TRBV7-3 and TRBJ2-1; D is unresolved. The CDR3 totals 14 residues. Germline V gene data show CDR1 as SGHTA and CDR2 as FQGTGA. V lost 5 bases to trimming and J lost 4 bases, with 12 bases between them. CDR3 nucleotides: TGTGCCAGCAGCACCGGCGGAAAATACAATGAGCAGTTCTTC. Its translation is CASSTGGKYNEQFF.

The chain links TRBV25-1 to TRBJ1-2, with a tentative D call TRBD1 (5 bases). Trimming pared 6 bases from V and 4 bases from J, leaving 9 bases between. The CDR3 totals 12 residues. CDR1 is MGHDK, CDR2 SYGVNS, per germline. The CDR3 DNA is TGTGCCAGCAGATCAGGGCCCTATGGCTACACCTTC. This sequence encodes CASRSGPYGYTF.

The rearrangement uses TRBV19 and TRBJ1-2; 9 bases align to TRBD1. Per germline, CDR1 LNHDA and CDR2 SQIVND (reference sequence). V lost 3 bases to trimming and J lost 6 bases; unmatched junction nucleotides: 8. This CDR3 contains 15 residues. CDR3 bases: TGTGCCAGTAGTATGGGGGACAGGGAGTTCGATGGCTACACCTTC. Residues: CASSMGDREFDGYTF.

J is TRBJ2-3 and V is TRBV9; D is undetermined. The CDR3 covers 13 residues. CDR1 and CDR2 (germline): SGDLS, YYNGEE. The ends were cut back, 0 bases at V and 4 bases at J, with 6 bases in the middle. The DNA of the CDR3 is TGTGCCAGCAGCGTAGTCGCAGCAGATACGCAGTATTTT. Translation: CASSVVAADTQYF.

V usage is TRBV30 and J usage is TRBJ2-3; 8 nucleotides align to TRBD2. V lost 0 bases to trimming and J lost 2 bases; unmatched junction nucleotides: 4. The CDR3 runs 15 residues. Germline CDR1 reads GTSNPN; CDR2 reads SVGIG (reference sequence). The CDR3 region has the DNA TGTGCCTGGAGTGTCGGACTAGCTGTCACAGATACGCAGTATTTT. Its translation is CAWSVGLAVTDTQYF.

The rearrangement uses TRBV10-3 and TRBJ2-2; 9 bases match TRBD1. In germline, CDR1 is ENHRY, CDR2 SYGVKD. Trimming took 7 bases from V and 6 from J; bases not matched to a gene: 6. This CDR3 spans 14 amino acids. CDR3 bases: TGTGCCATCAAGAGGGACAGGGATGCCGGGGAGCTGTTTTTT. Its translation: CAIKRDRDAGELFF.

The chain carries TRBV9 and TRBJ1-5; D ambiguous. The CDR3 sequence is 15 residues long. Germline loops: CDR1 SGDLS, CDR2 YYNGEE. The V end lost 4 bases, the J end lost 6 bases, and 17 bases lay between the germline ends. The CDR3 nucleotides read TGTGCCAGCAGCCGTTCAGGCGGACGAGGTCAGCCCCAGCATTTT. Translating gives CASSRSGGRGQPQHF.

V and J are TRBV6-5 and TRBJ2-7; 9 bases are shared with TRBD1. CDR1 is MNHEY and CDR2 is SVGAGI in the germline V gene. Trimming took 6 bases from V and 1 from J; bases not matched to a gene: 7. The CDR3 consists of 15 residues. CDR3 sequence (DNA): TGTGCCAGCAGAGTTGGGACAGGGAGTTCCTACGAGCAGTACTTC. Its translation is CASRVGTGSSYEQYF.

The chain has TRBV5-4 and TRBJ2-2; D gene unclear. The germline CDR1 and CDR2 sequences are SGHNT and YYREEE (reference sequence). The V end lost 2 bases, the J end lost 6 bases, and 8 bases lay between the germline ends. The CDR3 has 13 amino acids. The CDR3 region is CASSLDGPGELFF. For the CDR3, the DNA is TGTGCCAGCAGCTTAGACGGACCCGGGGAGCTGTTTTTT.

The chain joins TRBV28 to TRBJ2-5; D could derive from TRBD1 or TRBD2 (5 bases each). CDR1 is MDHEN, CDR2 SYDVKM, per germline. Trimming removed 9 bases from V and 4 bases from J, with 18 bases in between. This CDR3 region has 14 residues. The CDR3 reads CASVIGGRGETQYF. The CDR3 nucleotides read TGTGCCAGTGTTATTGGGGGAAGGGGAGAGACCCAGTACTTC.

CDR3 protein: CASSPGGKYNEQFF. The CDR3 nucleotides are TGTGCCAGCAGCCCAGGGGGGAAGTACAATGAGCAGTTCTTC. V and J are TRBV7-3 and TRBJ2-1; a possible D gene is TRBD1 (7 bases). Germline values: CDR1 SGHTA, CDR2 FQGTGA. This CDR3 is built from 14 residues. Trimming removed 5 bases from V and 4 bases from J, with 12 bases in between.

The V and J genes are TRBV5-6 and TRBJ1-4; D perhaps matches TRBD1 (5 bases). The CDR3 has 16 residues. Germline CDR1 is SGHDT and CDR2 is YYEEEE. The V gene lost 4 bases and the J gene lost 5 bases, with 18 bases spanning the gap. The CDR3 DNA follows: TGTGCCAGCAGCCGTACAACAGGAGCCTTAAATGAAAAACTGTTTTTT. Its translation is CASSRTTGALNEKLFF.

This clone was observed once. V gene TRBV10-2 combines with J gene TRBJ2-3; D uncertain. V lost 6 bases, J lost 1 base, and 14 bases lay in between. The germline V gene has CDR1 WSHSY and CDR2 SAAADI. The CDR3 is made up of 15 amino acids. CDR3 sequence (DNA): TGCGCCAGCAGAAAATCTCGAGTGGGCACAGATACGCAGTATTTT. It specifies CASRKSRVGTDTQYF.

On this clone: Different DNA sequences within this sample yield the same CDR3. The rearrangement uses TRBV5-1 and TRBJ2-2; a possible D gene is TRBD1 (5 bases). There are 15 residues in the CDR3. Trimming pared 0 bases from V and 2 bases from J, leaving 8 bases between. Germline values: CDR1 SGHRS, CDR2 YFSETQ. CDR3 loop: CASSLGGTNTGELFF. CDR3 coding DNA: TGCGCCAGCAGCTTGGGGGGCACAAACACCGGGGAGCTGTTTTTT.

This sequence joins TRBV7-6 and TRBJ2-4; 8 bases line up with TRBD2. Germline loops: CDR1 SGHVS, CDR2 FNYEAQ. The CDR3 is 16 residues long. With V trimmed by 5 bases and J by 6 bases, 12 bases remained unmatched. The CDR3 nucleotides read TGTGCCAGCAGCCTACAAGCGGGAGCTTACTCAAACATTCAGTACTTC. The encoded protein is CASSLQAGAYSNIQYF.

The chain has TRBV6-6 and TRBJ2-6; no clear D. V gave up 2 bases and J gave up 0 bases, with 8 bases separating them. Looked up from germline, CDR1 is MNHNY and CDR2 is SVGAGI (reference sequence). There are 16 residues in the CDR3. This CDR3 is CASSYQASSGANVLTF. The CDR3 DNA reads as TGTGCCAGCAGTTACCAGGCTAGCTCTGGGGCCAACGTCCTGACTTTC.

The V and J genes are TRBV28 and TRBJ1-5, with TRBD1 as a possible D gene (5 bases). V shed 6 bases and J shed 4 bases, with 13 bases lying between them. Germline V gene data show CDR1 as MDHEN and CDR2 as SYDVKM. The CDR3 length is 14 residues. Written as DNA, the CDR3 is TGTGCCAGCAGGTCCGGGACCTTTAATCAGCCCCAGCATTTT. It is translated as CASRSGTFNQPQHF. The full variable domain, rest sourced from reference TRBV28 and TRBJ1-5, is DVKVTQSSRYLVKRTGEKVFLECVQDMDHENMFWYRQDPGLGLRLIYFSYDVKMKEKGDIPEGYSVSREKKERFSLILESASTNQTSMYLCASRSGTFNQPQHFGDGTRLSIL.